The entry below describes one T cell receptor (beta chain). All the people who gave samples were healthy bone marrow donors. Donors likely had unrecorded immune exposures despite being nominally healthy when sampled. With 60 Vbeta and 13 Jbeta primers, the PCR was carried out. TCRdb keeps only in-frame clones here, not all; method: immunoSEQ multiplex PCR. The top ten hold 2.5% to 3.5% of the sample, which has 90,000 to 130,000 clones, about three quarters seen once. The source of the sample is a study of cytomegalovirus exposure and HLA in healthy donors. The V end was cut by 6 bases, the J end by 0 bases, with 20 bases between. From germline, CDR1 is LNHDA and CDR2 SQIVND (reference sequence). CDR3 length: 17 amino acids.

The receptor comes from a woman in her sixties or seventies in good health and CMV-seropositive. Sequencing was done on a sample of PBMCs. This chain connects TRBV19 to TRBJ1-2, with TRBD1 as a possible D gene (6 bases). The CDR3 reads CASRNRDTSFSNYGYTF. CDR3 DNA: TGTGCCAGTAGGAACCGGGACACATCATTTTCTAACTATGGCTACACCTTC.